This TCR beta chain originates from a study of PD-1 blockade in classical Hodgkin lymphoma. Study observations and caveats: Diversity similar to that of newly diagnosed patients was seen at baseline in complete responders. Diminished baseline TCR diversity has been reported in newly diagnosed patients relative to healthy donors. Among the patients, those starting nivolumab under 1 year after ASCT were excluded.

No patient escaped relapse after autologous stem cell transplantation, and brentuximab vedotin exposure varied. When best responses were assessed, they were complete response, partial response or progressive disease. As for this clone: What it binds is not known.

CDR1 is SGHVS and CDR2 is FNYEAQ in the germline V gene. The CDR3 consists of 13 residues. Trimming at V came to 5 bases and at J to 10 bases, leaving 6 bases not matched to a gene. Sequencing used immunoSEQ multiplex PCR; TCRdb keeps in-frame clones, though not all of them. This sample has 5,500 to 8,000 clones, with 70% to 90% found just once. This rearrangement joins TRBV7-6 to TRBJ1-5, with 9 bases identical to TRBD1. Sequenced material: peripheral blood mononuclear cells (PBMCs), taken at baseline. The clonotype originates from a human donor with classical Hodgkin lymphoma. CDR3 in DNA: TGTGCCAGCAGCCCGACAGGGGGGTCACCCCAGCATTTT. Amino acids: CASSPTGGSPQHF.